The clone carrying this T cell receptor beta chain occurred many times. Its matching antigen is unknown. The data originate from a study of blood T cells in healthy people across ages. Study-wide results and caveats: Per million T cells, TCR beta diversity dropped roughly linearly as age increased. There were more naive CD4+ cells and higher diversity in long-lived donors than in aged donors.

Then a second PCR, running about 7 to 11 cycles, was carried out with a sample-barcoded 5' primer and a J-beta primer mix. Each CDR3 protein is one row after TCRdb ran MiXCR on the 5' RACE reads. The sample includes roughly 550,000 distinct CDR3 sequences, approximately 25% seen only once; the top ten take 8.5% to 9.5%. V dropped 4 bases and J dropped 2 bases, with 10 bases sitting between them. Germline V CDR1 and CDR2: MDHEN, SYDVKM. The CDR3 covers 14 residues. The authors extracted at least 6 micrograms of total RNA per sample. In addition, the sample was reused for a study of T cells of mothers and their children. That work contributes: Donors were three healthy Caucasian mothers and their six children.

This sequence originates from a boy aged 5 to 17 in good health. The sequenced sample consisted of blood. The V and J genes are TRBV28 and TRBJ2-3; TRBD2 might be the D (6 bases). This chain's CDR3 is CASSSSGFTDTQYF. The CDR3 DNA follows: TGTGCCAGCAGTTCAAGCGGGTTCACAGATACGCAGTATTTT.